The rows below give T cell receptor beta chains drawn from one sample of a study of blood T cell repertoires in COVID-19. Sequencing was performed with immunoSEQ multiplex PCR; in TCRdb, only in-frame clones are kept and a portion is missing. The sample shows 360,000 or so clones, roughly four fifths of them seen only once. The sequenced material came from PBMCs or T cells enriched from blood (not recorded which). All receptors derive from a woman between 50 and 59 years old who had recovered from COVID-19. The CDR3 runs from the conserved cysteine through the conserved F or W. The order of the fields is D gene, clone size, J gene, V gene, CDR3 protein, CDR3 DNA. A D gene is named only where the DNA matches it firmly. Not all rows give a size; the values are once, few, many and, for expanded clones, a class.

D: .
size: .
J: TRBJ1-2
V: TRBV7-3
CDR3: CASSSGQNYGYTF
DNA: TGTGCCAGCAGTTCCGGACAGAACTATGGCTACACCTTC

D: TRBD2
size: .
J: TRBJ2-5
V: TRBV10-1
CDR3: CASIESVAGGRKETQYF
DNA: TGCGCCAGCATCGAGAGTGTAGCGGGGGGGCGTAAAGAGACCCAGTACTTC

D: .
size: .
J: TRBJ1-6
V: TRBV9
CDR3: CASSVEVTRGNSPLHF
DNA: TGTGCCAGCAGCGTAGAGGTCACCCGAGGGAATTCACCCCTCCACTTT

D: .
size: .
J: TRBJ1-2
V: TRBV7-9
CDR3: CASSSDTHYGYTF
DNA: TGTGCCAGCAGCTCCGACACCCACTATGGCTACACCTTC

D: .
size: once
J: TRBJ2-3
V: TRBV7-3
CDR3: CASSFGRFGTDTQYF
DNA: TGTGCCAGCAGCTTTGGTAGATTCGGCACAGATACGCAGTATTTT

D: .
size: once
J: TRBJ1-2
V: TRBV2
CDR3: CASSLMITAIVEGYTF
DNA: TGTGCCAGCAGTCTAATGATAACTGCGATAGTGGAGGGCTACACCTTC

D: TRBD1
size: .
J: TRBJ1-2
V: TRBV6-5
CDR3: CASATTITGAYGYTF
DNA: TGTGCCAGCGCCACGACGATAACAGGGGCTTATGGCTACACCTTC

D: TRBD1
size: .
J: TRBJ2-2
V: TRBV7-9
CDR3: CASSLAQGAGELFF
DNA: TGTGCCAGCAGCTTGGCACAGGGGGCCGGGGAGCTGTTTTTT

D: TRBD1
size: once
J: TRBJ2-5
V: TRBV4-1
CDR3: CASSQERWTGSQETQYF
DNA: TGCGCCAGCAGCCAAGAGAGGTGGACAGGATCCCAAGAGACCCAGTACTTC

D: TRBD1
size: .
J: TRBJ1-1
V: TRBV11-3
CDR3: CASSQGTGNVNTEAFF
DNA: TGTGCCAGCAGCCAAGGGACAGGGAACGTGAACACTGAAGCTTTCTTT

D: TRBD1
size: few
J: TRBJ1-4
V: TRBV9
CDR3: CASSVAGTGGTNEKLFF
DNA: TGTGCCAGCAGCGTAGCCGGGACAGGGGGCACTAATGAAAAACTGTTTTTT

D: TRBD1
size: once
J: TRBJ2-5
V: TRBV27
CDR3: CASSSQGAETQYF
DNA: TGTGCCAGCAGTTCCCAGGGGGCAGAGACCCAGTACTTC

D: TRBD1
size: .
J: TRBJ2-7
V: TRBV18
CDR3: CASSPGAEQGGEQYF
DNA: TGTGCCAGCTCACCTGGGGCAGAACAGGGGGGCGAGCAGTACTTC

D: .
size: once
J: TRBJ1-2
V: TRBV11-2
CDR3: CASSLGADYGYTF
DNA: TGTGCCAGCAGCTTGGGGGCCGACTATGGCTACACCTTC

D: .
size: .
J: TRBJ1-5
V: TRBV5-1
CDR3: CASSLSGNQPQHF
DNA: TGCGCCAGCAGCTTGTCCGGTAATCAGCCCCAGCATTTT

D: TRBD1
size: .
J: TRBJ1-1
V: TRBV6-5
CDR3: CASSLTGTDTEAFF
DNA: TGTGCCAGCAGTCTAACCGGGACAGACACTGAAGCTTTCTTT

D: TRBD1
size: .
J: TRBJ2-2
V: TRBV9
CDR3: CASSMAGTGGIGELFF
DNA: TGTGCCAGCAGCATGGCCGGGACAGGGGGCATCGGGGAGCTGTTTTTT

D: TRBD2
size: .
J: TRBJ2-1
V: TRBV5-4
CDR3: CASSLDPRGGTNEQFF
DNA: TGTGCCAGCAGCTTGGATCCGCGGGGGGGCACCAATGAGCAGTTCTTC

D: .
size: .
J: TRBJ2-3
V: TRBV5-5
CDR3: CASSLWASRETDTQYF
DNA: TGTGCCAGCAGCTTGTGGGCCTCCCGGGAGACAGATACGCAGTATTTT

D: .
size: .
J: TRBJ1-1
V: TRBV30
CDR3: CAWSVHMNTEAFF
DNA: TGTGCCTGGAGTGTACACATGAACACTGAAGCTTTCTTT

D: .
size: .
J: TRBJ1-5
V: TRBV6-2/TRBV6-3
CDR3: CASSSGRGGNQPQHF
DNA: TGTGCCAGCAGTAGCGGGAGGGGTGGCAATCAGCCCCAGCATTTT

D: TRBD1
size: .
J: TRBJ1-2
V: TRBV5-1
CDR3: CASSLGTASNYGYTF
DNA: TGCGCCAGCAGCCTCGGGACAGCCTCTAACTATGGCTACACCTTC

D: TRBD1
size: .
J: TRBJ1-2
V: TRBV5-1
CDR3: CASSLSGTEYGYTF
DNA: TGCGCCAGCAGCTTGTCAGGGACAGAATATGGCTACACCTTC

D: TRBD2
size: .
J: TRBJ2-7
V: TRBV2
CDR3: CATARVAGLPLF
DNA: TGTGCCACCGCGCGTGTAGCGGGACTTCCCCTATTC